The source of this TCR beta chain is a study of Ad26.COV2.S vaccination and SARS-CoV-2 variants. The sample's treatment: around 19 received Ad26.COV2.S at low or high dose, single or two shots; several received placebo; per-sample allocation not given. Day 63 following the first vaccine or placebo injection was when the samples were taken. It was an adult aged 18-55 years in Boston who was the donor. Ad26.COV2.S expressed prefusion-stabilized spike from the original Wuhan strain. Whole-study findings and limits: The study found similar non-spike TCR breadth in vaccine and placebo recipients. Reportedly, after vaccination the spike-specific CD8+ and CD4+ T cell responses displayed substantial breadth.

This table comes from immunoSEQ multiplex PCR, and its TCRdb copy is limited to in-frame clones, with some not included. The data contain around 250,000 clones, approximately 89% of them singletons. Details on this clone: Its cognate antigen is unknown.

The CDR3 length is 17 residues. In germline, CDR1 is SGHVS, CDR2 FNYEAQ. Trimming removed 2 bases from V and 5 bases from J; junction bases left unmatched: 12. This clonotype was sampled from a person aged 18-60 years who received the Ad26.COV2.S COVID-19 vaccine or a placebo. The chain carries TRBV7-6 and TRBJ2-5, with 9 bases lining up with TRBD1. Sequenced here: peripheral blood, sampled in a trial of Ad26.COV2.S vaccine versus placebo. In DNA form, the CDR3 reads TGTGCCAGCAGCTTATTGAACCGGGACAGGGCCTGGGAGACCCAGTACTTC. Its translation is CASSLLNRDRAWETQYF.